This T cell receptor beta chain was found in a study of high-grade serous ovarian cancer treatment subgroups. The tumor samples were collected prior to definitive surgery or chemotherapy. In regard to this clone: Its antigen remains unidentified.

The germline V gene encodes CDR1 MNHNS and CDR2 SASEGT. CDR3 length: 15 amino acids. V dropped 3 bases and J dropped 1; count of bases not matched to a gene: 2. General study results and limits: Without spatial data, bulk sequencing limits insight into HGSC tumor diversity.

The repertoire was sequenced with immunoSEQ multiplex PCR; TCRdb's copy has only in-frame clones and lacks some. The sample gives some 2,800 clones, roughly 79% of which show up once; 15% to 20% is in the top ten. Sequenced input: tumor tissue. The rearrangement joins TRBV6-1 to TRBJ1-5, with 8 bases matching TRBD1. This sequence originates from a human donor with high-grade serous ovarian cancer. In nucleotides, the CDR3 is TGTGCCAGCAGTGACGGACAGGGAAGCAATCAGCCCCAGCATTTT. Amino acid sequence: CASSDGQGSNQPQHF.